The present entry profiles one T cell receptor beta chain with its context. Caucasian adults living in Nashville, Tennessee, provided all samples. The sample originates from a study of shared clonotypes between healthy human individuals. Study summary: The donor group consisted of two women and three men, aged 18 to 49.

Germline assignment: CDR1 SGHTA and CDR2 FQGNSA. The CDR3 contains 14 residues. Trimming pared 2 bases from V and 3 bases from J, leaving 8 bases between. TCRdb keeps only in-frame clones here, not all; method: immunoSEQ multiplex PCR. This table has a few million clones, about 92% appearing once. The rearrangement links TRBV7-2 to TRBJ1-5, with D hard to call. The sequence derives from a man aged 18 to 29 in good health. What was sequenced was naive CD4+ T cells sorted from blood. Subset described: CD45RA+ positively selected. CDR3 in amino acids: CASSLWQDNQPQHF. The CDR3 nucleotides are TGTGCCAGCAGCTTATGGCAGGACAATCAGCCCCAGCATTTT. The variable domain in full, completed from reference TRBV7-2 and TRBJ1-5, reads GAGVSQSPSNKVTEKGKDVELRCDPISGHTALYWYRQSLGQGLEFLIYFQGNSAPDKSGLPSDRFSAERTGGSVSTLTIQRTQQEDSAVYLCASSLWQDNQPQHFGDGTRLSIL.